The 6 T cell receptor beta chains reported below all come from one sample, sequenced in a study of graft-versus-host responses after intestinal transplantation. Which antigens these TCRs recognize remains unknown. Assay used: immunoSEQ multiplex PCR; TCRdb lists only in-frame clones, some missing. The sample has 85,000 to 95,000 clones, about 92% seen once; the top ten hold approximately 2%. This specimen consisted of unstimulated CD8+ T cells sorted from spleen or lymph node cells, obtained before intestinal transplant. The receptors were gathered from a human donor who received an intestinal transplant.

The J gene is TRBJ1-2, the V gene TRBV29-1, with 8 nucleotides matching TRBD1. CDR1 is SQVTM, CDR2 ANQGSEA, per germline. The length of the CDR3 is 15 residues. The V gene end was trimmed by 0 bases and the J gene end by 2 bases; junction bases not matched to a gene: 5. The chain's CDR3 is CSVEDQTGENYGYTF. The DNA of the CDR3 is TGCAGCGTTGAAGATCAGACAGGGGAAAACTATGGCTACACCTTC. Filled out from reference TRBV29-1 and TRBJ1-2, the complete variable domain reads SAVISQKPSRDICQRGTSLTIQCQVDSQVTMMFWYRQQPGQSLTLIATANQGSEATYESGFVIDKFPISRPNLTFSTLTVSNMSPEDSSIYLCSVEDQTGENYGYTFGSGTRLTVV.

The chain has TRBV7-2 and TRBJ2-3, with 8 positions matching TRBD2. There are 17 residues in the CDR3. The V gene's germline CDR1 is SGHTA and CDR2 FQGNSA. With 2 bases clipped from V and 2 bases from J, the junction kept 9 bases outside the gene matches. The CDR3 DNA follows: TGTGCCAGCAGCTTATCCGTAGCGGGGACTACCACAGATACGCAGTATTTT. Its protein product is CASSLSVAGTTTDTQYF. The entire variable domain, with the rest obtained from reference TRBV7-2 and TRBJ2-3, is as follows: GAGVSQSPSNKVTEKGKDVELRCDPISGHTALYWYRQSLGQGLEFLIYFQGNSAPDKSGLPSDRFSAERTGGSVSTLTIQRTQQEDSAVYLCASSLSVAGTTTDTQYFGPGTRLTVL.

The chain recombines TRBV19 with TRBJ1-2, with D perhaps matching TRBD1 (5 bases). CDR1 LNHDA and CDR2 SQIVND come from the germline V gene (reference sequence). CDR3 length: 12 amino acids. V gave up 7 bases and J gave up 5 bases, with 11 bases separating them. For the CDR3, the DNA is TGTGCCAGTACCCCCGACAGTTATGGCTACACCTTC. Protein product: CASTPDSYGYTF.

The genes are TRBV7-6 and TRBJ2-7, with D possibly matching TRBD1 (5 bases). The CDR3 spans 13 residues. Germline V gene data show CDR1 as SGHVS and CDR2 as FNYEAQ. Trimming removed 2 bases at V and 5 bases at J, with 10 bases between. CDR3 loop: CASSLQGSHEQYF. DNA of the CDR3: TGTGCCAGCAGCTTACAGGGTTCCCACGAGCAGTACTTC.

V and J are TRBV5-6 and TRBJ2-3, with D tentatively TRBD2 (5 bases). This CDR3 is built from 12 residues. Trimming shortened V by 3 bases and J by 10 bases, and 12 bases separated the two germline ends. Germline V gene lookup returns CDR1 SGHDT and CDR2 YYEEEE. Here the CDR3 DNA reads TGTGCCAGCAGCTCGGGGTCCCAGGCGCAGTATTTT. Translating gives CASSSGSQAQYF.

The chain combines TRBV6-5 with TRBJ2-1, with TRBD1 matching 9 bases. The CDR3 is made up of 16 amino acids. CDR1 and CDR2 (germline): MNHEY, SVGAGI. Trimming removed 1 base from V and 8 bases from J; junction bases left unmatched: 9. This CDR3 is CASSYWGRQGGYEQFF. CDR3 sequence (DNA): TGTGCCAGCAGTTACTGGGGTCGACAGGGGGGGTATGAGCAGTTCTTC.